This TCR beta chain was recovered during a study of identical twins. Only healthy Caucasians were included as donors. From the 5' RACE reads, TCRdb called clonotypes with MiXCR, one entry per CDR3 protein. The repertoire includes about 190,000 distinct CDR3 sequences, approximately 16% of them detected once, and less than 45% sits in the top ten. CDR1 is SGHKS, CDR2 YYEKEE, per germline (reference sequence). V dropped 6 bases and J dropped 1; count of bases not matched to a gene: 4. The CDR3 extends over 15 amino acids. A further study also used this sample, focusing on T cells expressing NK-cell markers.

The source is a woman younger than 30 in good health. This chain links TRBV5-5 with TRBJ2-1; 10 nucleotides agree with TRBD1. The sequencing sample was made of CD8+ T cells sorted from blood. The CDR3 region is CASTRTGGSYNEQFF. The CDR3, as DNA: TGTGCCAGCACCCGGACAGGGGGGTCCTACAATGAGCAGTTCTTC.